A single T cell receptor beta chain is shown here with its context. This clone was counted between two and nine times. It has no known antigen specificity. Base-call qualities are not available, and no considerably larger clone is one nucleotide away. The library was generated by the immunoSEQ multiplex PCR assay. For TCR sequencing, RNA was extracted from every sample and reverse transcribed into cDNA to serve as template. SuperScript III was used for first-strand cDNA synthesis, primed with a 2:1 mix of oligo-dT and random hexamers. A synthetic immune receptor repertoire was used to assess amplification bias, and residual bias was removed computationally. Under the source paper's analysis protocol: Raw reads were preprocessed for error removal, and CDR3 was defined according to IMGT conventions as running from the conserved cysteine to phenylalanine. To get clonality, Shannon entropy was normalized by log2 of the number of productive unique TCRs and the result was subtracted from 1. CD4 or CD8 identity of scalp clones was inferred by cross-referencing scalp TCRbeta sequences with sorted blood CD4 and CD8 repertoires. TCRdb obtained this table from immuneACCESS and retained in-frame rearrangements with V and J assigned. These tables miss some clones; where compared with another copy, unresolved V genes account for less than half of the shortfall, and the remainder is unexplained. Clone size and V and J calls were adopted from that table, with D and trimming inferred from the DNA. A total of more than 90,000 clones appear in this sample, roughly two fifths of them only once. The ten largest clones capture 3.1% of the sample.

This sample was taken from a study of CD8+ T cells in alopecia areata (dated by TCRdb to between 2017 and 2018). Regarding the complete study: The treated patients, all with moderate-to-severe alopecia areata, were enrolled in an open-label pilot trial of oral tofacitinib given at 5 to 10 mg twice daily. In humans, TCRbeta sequencing was performed on scalp tissue and on sorted CD4+ and CD8+ peripheral blood T cells from healthy controls and from patients with patchy or totalis/universalis alopecia areata. Patients stayed on tofacitinib for 6 to 18 months and then had 6 months of follow-up off drug so that delayed response and recurrence could be assessed. Patients on tofacitinib were biopsied at baseline and after 4 and 24 weeks of treatment, and several of the patients also had a later scalp biopsy. Scalp clonality was compared among normal scalp (n=4), patchy alopecia areata scalp (n=8), and alopecia totalis/universalis scalp (n=8). The study used high-throughput TCRbeta sequencing to examine T cell clonal expansion in alopecia areata, in both the C3H/HeJ mouse model and human patients. Amplification of TCRbeta CDR3 regions was done by immunoSEQ multiplex PCR using 35 Vbeta forward primers and 13 Jbeta reverse primers. The RNA source kit depended on sample type: the PAXgene miRNA kit for fixed scalp, the miRNeasy kit for PBMCs, and the RNeasy kit for mouse skin. What the study reported, not specific to this receptor: TCR sequences shared between patients were less clear than in mice, possibly partly because of HLA diversity in the patient population. Unlike mouse skin, which is dominated by gammadelta T cells, normal human skin has resident alphabeta T cells that are also sequenced, and this complicates analysis of the scalp TCR repertoire. Compared with normal scalp, lesional scalp had higher clonality and more expanded CD8+ clones, particularly in alopecia totalis/universalis, a pattern that suggests antigenic drive.

From alopecia areata patients, peripheral blood was collected along with lesional scalp punch biopsies. PBMCs were isolated by density centrifugation and stained for CD3, CD4 and CD8, and CD4+ and CD8+ T cells were sorted on a FACSAria. There are 12 amino acids in the CDR3, from cysteine to phenylalanine inclusive. Only the CDR3 DNA stays, 36 bases, in frame from base 1. CDR1 and CDR2 are drawn from the germline V gene: SQVTM, ANQGSEA. Trimming removed 8 bases from V and 9 bases from J; the gene matches leave 9 bases unexplained. The rearranged segments are TRBV29-1 and TRBJ1-2; TRBD1 aligns with 10 central bases. The sample comprised CD4+ T cells sorted from blood. The sequence came from a human donor with alopecia areata. The CDR3 has the sequence CSTSGTGASYTF. Read as DNA, the sequence is TGCAGCACATCCGGGACAGGGGCAAGCTACACCTTC. The full variable domain, completed from the reference TRBV29-1 and TRBJ1-2 proteins outside the CDR3, reads SAVISQKPSRDICQRGTSLTIQCQVDSQVTMMFWYRQQPGQSLTLIATANQGSEATYESGFVIDKFPISRPNLTFSTLTVSNMSPEDSSIYLCSTSGTGASYTFGSGTRLTVV.